This TCR beta chain was profiled in a study of blood T cell repertoires in COVID-19. The participants were between about 18 and 90 years old and came from about two dozen US areas. Shortly before study entry, within 2 weeks, exposed participants had met a COVID-19 case. V lost 5 bases and J lost 3, with 13 bases in between. Germline lookup yields CDR1 GTSNPN and CDR2 SVGIG (reference sequence). CDR3 length equals 14 residues. Produced via immunoSEQ multiplex PCR; TCRdb's table is partial and in-frame only. The sample carries about 180,000 clones, approximately 80% recorded once. What was sequenced was PBMCs or T cells enriched from blood (not recorded which). This chain uses TRBV30 with TRBJ1-4, with D hard to call. This clonotype was sampled from a man aged 55 to 70 who had been exposed to COVID-19. The CDR3 reads CAWGPDWANEKLFF. Here the CDR3 DNA reads TGTGCCTGGGGCCCTGACTGGGCTAATGAAAAACTGTTTTTT.